This T cell receptor beta chain was captured in a study of CD8 T cells in Susac syndrome. Germline-derived CDR1 and CDR2 are SGDLS and YYNGEE. The CDR3 totals 13 residues. Deletions cut 2 bases from V and 4 bases from J, with 9 bases between. An input of about 0.45 to 1 ug of RNA was subjected to reverse transcription using random hexamers. The TCR beta CDR3 was amplified by immunoSEQ multiplex PCR across 54 Vbeta, 13 Jbeta. TCRdb ran MiXCR on the immunoSEQ multiplex PCR reads and lists one entry per CDR3 protein. The sample has roughly 140,000 distinct CDR3 sequences, 94% seen once. Sequencing of TCR beta was undertaken in CD8+ and CD4+ T cells derived from blood. The multiple sclerosis control group comprised treatment-naive patients with stable or active relapsing-remitting disease. TEMRA cells underwent FACS enrichment and CD8+ and CD4+ T cells underwent negative isolation.

The chain has TRBV9 and TRBJ1-1, with no clear D. The receptor comes from a human donor with multiple sclerosis. Sequences were obtained from CD8+ T cells from PBMCs. The CDR3 DNA follows: TGTGCCAGCAGCGTGAGCAGTACCACTGAAGCTTTCTTT. Translation: CASSVSSTTEAFF.